One and the same sample provided the 4 T cell receptor beta chains below, sequenced in a study of cytomegalovirus exposure and HLA in healthy donors. Researchers ran the PCR with 60 Vbeta and 13 Jbeta primers. The table came from immunoSEQ multiplex PCR; TCRdb's copy has only in-frame clones and leaves some out. The sample consists of roughly 140,000 clones, around four fifths of them appearing once. What was sequenced was PBMCs. The source is a woman aged 55-75 years in good health and CMV-seropositive.

The V and J genes are TRBV20-1 and TRBJ2-5, with D uncertain. The J call may be incorrect, as the DNA end agrees better with TRBJ2-7. CDR3 length: 11 amino acids. The germline V gene has CDR1 DFQATT and CDR2 SNEGSKA (reference sequence). The CDR3: CSAFSDYEQYF. CDR3 coding DNA: TGCAGTGCGTTTTCTGATTACGAGCAGTACTTC.

J is TRBJ1-2 and V is TRBV19, with TRBD1 matching 9 bases. The CDR3 loop spans 14 amino acids. The V gene end was trimmed by 4 bases and the J gene end by 4 bases; junction bases not matched to a gene: 4. Germline CDR1 LNHDA, CDR2 SQIVND (reference sequence). CDR3 amino acids: CASSRGQGGYGYTF. CDR3 nucleotides: TGTGCCAGTAGTAGGGGACAGGGTGGCTATGGCTACACCTTC.

The chain combines TRBV5-1 with TRBJ2-3; 10 nucleotides agree with TRBD2. The germline CDR1 and CDR2 sequences are SGHRS and YFSETQ. V was pared by 3 bases and J by 8 bases, with 9 bases of the junction left unmatched. The CDR3 is 15 amino acids. DNA of the CDR3: TGCGCCAGCAGCTCAGGGACTAGCGATATTACTACGCAGTATTTT. It translates to CASSSGTSDITTQYF.

The chain combines TRBV4-2 with TRBJ2-7; TRBD2 agrees at 12 bases. The CDR3 totals 14 residues. After removal of 2 bases from V and 6 bases from J, the junction contained 2 bases not matched to a gene. Germline CDR1 is LGHNA and CDR2 is YNFKEQ. CDR3 DNA sequence: TGTGCCAGCAGCCAACCGGGACTAGCGGGCGAGCAGTACTTC. As protein: CASSQPGLAGEQYF.